Listed here are 27 T cell receptor beta chains from one sample, sequenced in a study of shared clonotypes between healthy human individuals. Naive CD8 isolation took CD45RO-negative cells positively selected for CCR7 and excluded terminally differentiated effector memory CD45RA+ cells. Data came from immunoSEQ multiplex PCR; TCRdb stores just in-frame clones and leaves some out. The sample holds hundreds of thousands of clones; 85% to 95% are singletons and the top ten take nearly 25%. Input material: naive CD8+ T cells sorted from blood. All receptors derive from a man aged 30 to 39 in good health.

The chain joins TRBV28 to TRBJ2-7, with 8 nucleotides matching TRBD2. V was pared by 4 bases and J by 0 bases, with 11 bases of the junction left unmatched. CDR1 is MDHEN, CDR2 SYDVKM, per germline. The CDR3 totals 17 residues. The CDR3 nucleotides read TGTGCCAGCAGTTCTGTCGCGGCGGGAGGCAGCTCCTACGAGCAGTACTTC. Translated: CASSSVAAGGSSYEQYF.

The rearrangement links TRBV7-9 to TRBJ2-7; D gene ambiguous. This CDR3 region has 12 residues. The germline CDR1 and CDR2 sequences are SEHNR and FQNEAQ (reference sequence). The germline V and J ends were trimmed by 11 bases and 3 bases, with 14 bases remaining between them. This chain's CDR3 is CALETRGYEQYF. In nucleotides, the CDR3 is TGTGCCCTCGAAACGAGAGGCTACGAGCAGTACTTC.

The V call is TRBV15, the J call TRBJ2-7, with 10 bases fitting TRBD1. Germline assignment: CDR1 LNHNV and CDR2 YYDKDF (reference sequence). The CDR3 is made up of 16 amino acids. The V segment lost 3 bases and the J segment 5 bases; nucleotides outside the gene matches: 10. CDR3: CATSSPGQGWSDEQYF. CDR3 nucleotide sequence: TGTGCCACCAGCAGTCCGGGACAGGGGTGGTCGGACGAGCAGTACTTC. The whole variable domain, remainder taken from reference TRBV15 and TRBJ2-7, is DAMVIQNPRYQVTQFGKPVTLSCSQTLNHNVMYWYQQKSSQAPKLLFHYYDKDFNNEADTPDNFQSRRPNTSFCFLDIRSPGLGDTAMYLCATSSPGQGWSDEQYFGPGTRLTVT.

V and J are TRBV5-4 and TRBJ2-1, with 8 bases lining up with TRBD2. V was pared by 1 base and J by 3 bases, with 6 bases of the junction left unmatched. CDR3 length: 16 residues. Germline V gene sequence: CDR1 SGHNT, CDR2 YYREEE (reference sequence). CDR3 residues: CASSLSAGEIYNEQFF. CDR3 nucleotide sequence: TGTGCCAGCAGCTTGTCAGCGGGAGAAATCTACAATGAGCAGTTCTTC.

This clone was seen a single time. V usage is TRBV7-6 and J usage is TRBJ1-1; TRBD1 aligns across 8 bases. With V trimmed by 2 bases and J by 4 bases, 6 bases remained unmatched. Germline loops: CDR1 SGHVS, CDR2 FNYEAQ. The CDR3 length is 15 residues. CDR3 bases: TGTGCCAGCAGCTTACTCACAGGGGGAATCACTGAAGCTTTCTTT. This translates into CASSLLTGGITEAFF.

The CDR3 DNA follows: TGTGCCAGCAGTGTGTCCTTTCAGAGCAATCAGCCCCAGCATTTT. Translation: CASSVSFQSNQPQHF. The chain joins TRBV27 to TRBJ1-5, with D unclear. The length of the CDR3 is 15 residues. V was trimmed by 5 bases and J by 1 base, leaving 12 bases between them. CDR1 MNHEY and CDR2 SMNVEV come from the germline V gene (reference sequence).

V and J are TRBV7-8 and TRBJ2-5; maybe TRBD2 (5 bases). The CDR3 has 17 residues. Per germline, CDR1 SGHVS and CDR2 FQNEAQ. V was shortened by 7 bases and J by 5 bases, with 26 bases between the two germline ends. CDR3 sequence reads: CASIPYLRQNRDETQYF. The CDR3 bases are TGTGCCAGCATCCCATACCTCAGACAAAACCGGGATGAGACCCAGTACTTC.

The chain uses TRBV21-1 and TRBJ1-1; the D call in the table, TRBD1, was not verified against the DNA. TRBV21-1 is given as a pseudogene. The CDR3 is 17 residues long. CDR3 in amino acids: CASSKDPQGEWNTEAFF. The CDR3 nucleotides read TGTGCCAGCAGCAAAGACCCACAGGGGGAGTGGAACACTGAAGCTTTCTTT.

The V call is TRBV10-3, the J call TRBJ1-2, with D unclear. Germline-derived CDR1 and CDR2 are ENHRY and SYGVKD. Trimming pared 0 bases from V and 4 bases from J, leaving 9 bases between. CDR3 length: 14 amino acids. This chain's CDR3 is CAISESGESYGYTF. CDR3 coding DNA: TGTGCCATCAGTGAGTCGGGAGAGAGCTATGGCTACACCTTC.

This sequence joins TRBV19 and TRBJ2-7; 11 bases match TRBD2. Germline CDR1 LNHDA, CDR2 SQIVND (reference sequence). With V trimmed by 3 bases and J by 7 bases, 17 bases remained unmatched. The CDR3 has 18 residues. The CDR3 sequence: CASSMTSGIHRTTGEQYF. CDR3 in DNA: TGTGCCAGTAGTATGACTAGCGGGATTCATCGCACTACGGGGGAGCAGTACTTC. The full variable domain, its missing parts supplied by reference TRBV19 and TRBJ2-7, is DGGITQSPKYLFRKEGQNVTLSCEQNLNHDAMYWYRQDPGQGLRLIYYSQIVNDFQKGDIAEGYSVSREKKESFPLTVTSAQKNPTAFYLCASSMTSGIHRTTGEQYFGPGTRLTVT.

The chain links TRBV27 to TRBJ1-1; D is unresolved. V lost 3 bases to trimming and J lost 1 base, with 12 bases between them. The CDR3 totals 15 residues. Germline values: CDR1 MNHEY, CDR2 SMNVEV (reference sequence). Here the CDR3 reads CASSFRGIRNTEAFF. The CDR3 DNA follows: TGTGCCAGCAGTTTTCGAGGGATTCGGAACACTGAAGCTTTCTTT.

This sequence joins TRBV27 and TRBJ2-5; tentative D call: TRBD1 (5 bases). The V and J ends lost 2 bases and 5 bases respectively, with 15 bases between them. The length of the CDR3 is 15 residues. The germline gives CDR1 MNHEY, CDR2 SMNVEV (reference sequence). As DNA, the CDR3 is TGTGCCAGCAGTTTAACGGCAGGGTGGGGTGAGACCCAGTACTTC. Encoded protein: CASSLTAGWGETQYF.

The rearrangement uses TRBV2 and TRBJ2-5; D assignment may be TRBD1 or TRBD2 (5 bases each). The germline V gene has CDR1 SNHLY and CDR2 FYNNEI. The CDR3 runs 17 residues. Trimming took 7 bases from V and 0 from J, leaving 21 bases between them. The CDR3 is CASKDIGVRDHQETQYF. Written as DNA, the CDR3 is TGTGCCAGCAAAGACATTGGGGTTCGGGACCACCAAGAGACCCAGTACTTC.

This chain joins TRBV27 and TRBJ1-2; no reliable D call. V lost 6 bases and J 6 bases, leaving 11 bases between the germline ends. Germline V lookup: CDR1 MNHEY, CDR2 SMNVEV (reference sequence). The CDR3 extends over 12 amino acids. The CDR3 loop is CASRKGWDGYTF. The CDR3 nucleotides are TGTGCCAGCAGGAAGGGATGGGATGGCTACACCTTC.

This clone was counted once. The gene calls are TRBV5-5 and TRBJ2-2; TRBD1 aligns across 10 bases. Germline lookup yields CDR1 SGHKS and CDR2 YYEKEE (reference sequence). J was trimmed by 6 bases and V by 3 bases; bases with no gene match: 5. The CDR3 runs 15 residues. The CDR3 sequence is CASSWGTGVSGELFF. In DNA, the CDR3 is TGTGCCAGCAGCTGGGGGACAGGGGTTTCCGGGGAGCTGTTTTTT. Drawing the rest from reference TRBV5-5 and TRBJ2-2, the complete variable domain is DAGVTQSPTHLIKTRGQQVTLRCSPISGHKSVSWYQQVLGQGPQFIFQYYEKEERGRGNFPDRFSARQFPNYSSELNVNALLLGDSALYLCASSWGTGVSGELFFGEGSRLTVL.

In this sample, this clone turned up a few times. V gene TRBV29-1 combines with J gene TRBJ1-2; D perhaps matches TRBD1 (5 bases). Germline lookup yields CDR1 SQVTM and CDR2 ANQGSEA. The CDR3 has 14 residues. The V gene lost 3 bases and the J gene lost 6 bases, with 17 bases spanning the gap. CDR3 nucleotide sequence: TGCAGCGTTGAGGAGGGACGGATAATAGATGGCTACACCTTC. Amino acid sequence: CSVEEGRIIDGYTF.

As regards this clone: The sample contains more than one DNA sequence encoding this CDR3. CDR3 bases: TGTGCCAGCCCCAGGGGGACTGAAGCTTTCTTT. Its protein is CASPRGTEAFF. V is TRBV2 and J is TRBJ1-1, with 7 nucleotides matching TRBD1. The CDR3 sequence is 11 residues long. Losses at the gene ends were 8 bases for V and 5 bases for J; bases not matched to a gene: 2. Germline CDR1 is SNHLY and CDR2 is FYNNEI.

This sequence joins TRBV10-3 and TRBJ2-7; TRBD2 matches 11 bases. Trimming took 10 bases from V and 2 from J; bases not matched to a gene: 16. In germline, CDR1 is ENHRY, CDR2 SYGVKD. The CDR3 totals 17 residues. The CDR3 region is CASGDTSGSRSAYEQYF. The CDR3 nucleotides are TGTGCCAGCGGCGATACTAGCGGGAGTCGATCCGCCTACGAGCAGTACTTC.

The V and J genes are TRBV27 and TRBJ2-1; 8 nucleotides align to TRBD1. Germline CDR1 and CDR2: MNHEY and SMNVEV (reference sequence). With 5 bases clipped from V and 4 bases from J, the junction kept 7 bases outside the gene matches. The CDR3 contains 15 residues. The CDR3 nucleotides read TGTGCCAGCAGTGCCGGGACAGGTTATTACAATGAGCAGTTCTTC. Translating it yields CASSAGTGYYNEQFF.

This rearrangement joins TRBV7-2 to TRBJ2-1; 9 nucleotides match TRBD2. From germline, CDR1 is SGHTA and CDR2 FQGNSA. The CDR3 runs to 14 residues. Losses at the gene ends were 6 bases for V and 8 bases for J; bases not matched to a gene: 8. As DNA, the CDR3 is TGTGCCAGCAGTTCGGCGGGAGGGCCCCATGAGCAGTTCTTC. Amino acid sequence: CASSSAGGPHEQFF. Complete variable domain (other parts from reference TRBV7-2 and TRBJ2-1): GAGVSQSPSNKVTEKGKDVELRCDPISGHTALYWYRQSLGQGLEFLIYFQGNSAPDKSGLPSDRFSAERTGGSVSTLTIQRTQQEDSAVYLCASSSAGGPHEQFFGPGTRLTVL.

This chain connects TRBV9 to TRBJ2-7; D possibly corresponds to TRBD1 (7 bases). Germline V gives CDR1 SGDLS, CDR2 YYNGEE. With 3 bases removed from V and 4 bases from J, the gap between germline ends came to 11 bases. The CDR3 spans 13 residues. The CDR3 DNA is TGTGCCAGCAGCGGGGGGGACAGATACGAGCAGTACTTC. Amino acids: CASSGGDRYEQYF.

CDR3 DNA: TGTGCCAGCAGTTTGGGTAGCGGGACCACAGATACGCAGTATTTT. This gives the protein CASSLGSGTTDTQYF. V and J are TRBV28 and TRBJ2-3; 8 bases match TRBD2. V lost 3 bases and J lost 2; bases outside the gene matches: 4. Germline loops: CDR1 MDHEN, CDR2 SYDVKM. The CDR3 consists of 15 residues.

This clone was seen only once. This sequence joins TRBV5-4 and TRBJ2-7; 7 nucleotides line up with TRBD1. V gave up 3 bases and J gave up 0 bases; unmatched junction bases: 9. The V gene's germline CDR1 is SGHNT and CDR2 YYREEE (reference sequence). The CDR3 extends over 16 amino acids. The CDR3 DNA sequence: TGTGCCAGCAGCTCGGGACAGCATTTACTCTCCTACGAGCAGTACTTC. Translation gives CASSSGQHLLSYEQYF.

This chain joins TRBV6-6 and TRBJ2-5; D perhaps matches TRBD2 (7 bases). From germline, CDR1 is MNHNY and CDR2 SVGAGI (reference sequence). V lost 1 base and J lost 2, with 11 bases in between. This CDR3 has 15 amino acids. CDR3 nucleotides: TGTGCCAGCAGTTACTTGAGCGGGACACAAGAGACCCAGTACTTC. It codes for CASSYLSGTQETQYF.

This chain links TRBV5-4 with TRBJ2-7; 10 positions match TRBD1. Germline-derived CDR1 and CDR2 are SGHNT and YYREEE (reference sequence). The ends lost 4 bases at V and 4 bases at J; junction bases unmatched: 8. The CDR3 is 15 amino acids. In DNA form, the CDR3 reads TGTGCCAGCAGCGTAGCCCCGGGACAGGGGTACGAGCAGTACTTC. Translation gives CASSVAPGQGYEQYF.

The V call is TRBV11-1, the J call TRBJ2-1, with D possibly being TRBD1 (5 bases). This CDR3 contains 13 residues. V lost 0 bases and J 10 bases, leaving 10 bases between the germline ends. The V gene's germline CDR1 is SGHAT and CDR2 FQDESV (reference sequence). The CDR3 nucleotides are TGTGCCAGCAGCTTAGCGCAGGGTGGGGAGCAGTTCTTC. Residues: CASSLAQGGEQFF. Looking up the rest from reference TRBV11-1 and TRBJ2-1 gives the full variable domain: EAEVAQSPRYKITEKSQAVAFWCDPISGHATLYWYRQILGQGPELLVQFQDESVVDDSQLPKDRFSAERLKGVDSTLKIQPAELGDSAMYLCASSLAQGGEQFFGPGTRLTVL.

The chain has TRBV25-1 and TRBJ1-4, with TRBD1 as a possible D gene (5 bases). Germline V gene data show CDR1 as MGHDK and CDR2 as SYGVNS. Trimming took off 4 bases at V and 8 bases at J, with 8 bases between the two ends. This CDR3 has 12 residues. The CDR3 DNA is TGTGCCAGCAGTGCGAGGGGAGAAAAACTGTTTTTT. Encoded protein: CASSARGEKLFF.